The rows below give T cell receptor beta chains drawn from one sample of a study of T-cell memory formation after mild COVID-19. TCRdb re-called the 5' RACE reads through MiXCR, storing one row per CDR3 protein. The data hold about 320,000 distinct CDR3 sequences, with roughly an eighth observed a single time. Sample: PBMCs or a T cell subset sorted from them (not recorded which). These receptors all stem from a man aged 18 to 30 who had mild COVID-19 (a few samples of this study predate the infection). Cell type and time point are not known. Both conserved end residues are part of each CDR3. Each record gives: clone size, D gene, J gene, V gene, CDR3 protein, CDR3 DNA. The D gene is left open where the match is weak. Some rows mark clone size as missing; the rest say once, few, many or name a class of expanded clone.

. | . | TRBJ2-1 | TRBV27 | CASSLSPGTTYNEQFF | TGTGCCAGCAGTTTATCCCCCGGGACAACATACAATGAGCAGTTCTTC
few | . | TRBJ2-5 | TRBV2 | CASRREGETQYF | TGTGCCAGCAGGAGAGAGGGAGAGACCCAGTACTTC
. | . | TRBJ2-4 | TRBV3-1 | CASSSAGEGLAKNIQYF | TGTGCCAGCAGCTCGGCAGGGGAAGGACTAGCCAAAAACATTCAGTACTTC
. | TRBD1 | TRBJ1-5 | TRBV4-1 | CASSQDPQGAGQPQHF | TGCGCCAGCAGCCAAGATCCTCAGGGGGCAGGTCAGCCCCAGCATTTT
. | TRBD1 | TRBJ1-2 | TRBV15 | CATSRTPRQGDYGYTF | TGTGCCACCAGCAGAACTCCACGACAGGGAGACTATGGCTACACCTTC
few | TRBD1 | TRBJ1-1 | TRBV14 | CASSNVRGSTEAFF | TGTGCCAGCAGCAACGTCAGGGGGTCCACTGAAGCTTTCTTT
. | TRBD1 | TRBJ2-1 | TRBV29-1 | CSVGTASSYNEQFF | TGCAGCGTGGGGACAGCAAGCTCCTACAATGAGCAGTTCTTC
few | . | TRBJ2-5 | TRBV5-1 | CASSSGLAGSETQYF | TGCGCCAGCAGCTCGGGACTGGCGGGGTCAGAGACCCAGTACTTC
. | . | TRBJ1-2 | TRBV12-3/TRBV12-4 | CASSLRAVRYGYTF | TGTGCCAGCAGTTTAAGGGCAGTACGCTATGGCTACACCTTC
few | . | TRBJ2-7 | TRBV9 | CASSVTAIDSYEQYF | TGTGCCAGCAGCGTAACGGCTATCGACTCCTACGAGCAGTACTTC
. | . | TRBJ1-2 | TRBV14 | CASSPLGGVSGYTF | TGTGCCAGCAGCCCGCTGGGGGGGGTCTCCGGCTACACCTTC